This T cell receptor beta chain was recorded in a study of post-analysis software for immune sequencing data. Study-wide findings and caveats: Patients showed TRBV5-6, TRBV5-1 and TRBV20-1 among 4 or 5 TRBV segments more frequent than in controls. Co-batched samples clustered tightly together by F measure. In multiple sclerosis, normalized Chao1 diversity was significantly below that of controls.

The CDR3 extends over 15 amino acids. Looked up from germline, CDR1 is SGHRS and CDR2 is YFSETQ. The ends were cut back, 0 bases at V and 5 bases at J, with 14 bases in the middle. Unique molecular identifiers had been added to the TCR beta cDNA libraries. TCRdb passed the PCR reads through MiXCR, listing each CDR3 protein once. The sample has some 800,000 distinct CDR3 sequences, about 43% seen once. As concerns this clonotype: The antigen remains unidentified.

The TCR sequence derives from a girl aged 10 to 17 with multiple sclerosis. The chain links TRBV5-1 to TRBJ1-2; tentative D call: TRBD1 (5 bases). Input material: blood. The CDR3, as DNA: TGCGCCAGCAGCTTGGGGGGCGACAGTCCGTATGGCTACACCTTC. Residues: CASSLGGDSPYGYTF.